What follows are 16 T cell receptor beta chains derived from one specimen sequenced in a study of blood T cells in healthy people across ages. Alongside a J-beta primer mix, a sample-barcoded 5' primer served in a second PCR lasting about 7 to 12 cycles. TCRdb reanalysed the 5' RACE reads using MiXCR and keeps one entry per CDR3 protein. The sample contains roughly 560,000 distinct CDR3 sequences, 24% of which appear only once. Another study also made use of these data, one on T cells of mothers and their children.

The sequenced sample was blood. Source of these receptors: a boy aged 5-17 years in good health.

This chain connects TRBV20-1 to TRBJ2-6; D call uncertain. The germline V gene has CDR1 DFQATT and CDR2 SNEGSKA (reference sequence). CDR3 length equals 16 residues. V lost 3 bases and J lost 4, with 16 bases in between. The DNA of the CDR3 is TGCAGTGCTAGCCCCAGTTACGGGCCCGGGGCCAACGTCCTGACTTTC. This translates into CSASPSYGPGANVLTF.

In DNA form, the CDR3 reads TGTGCCAGCGCAAACCGTGGGAACCGATTCTATGGCTACACCTTC. It is translated as CASANRGNRFYGYTF. The rearrangement links TRBV12-3 or TRBV12-4 to TRBJ1-2; D is unresolved. This CDR3 has 15 residues. V lost 8 bases to trimming and J lost 4 bases, with 20 bases between them.

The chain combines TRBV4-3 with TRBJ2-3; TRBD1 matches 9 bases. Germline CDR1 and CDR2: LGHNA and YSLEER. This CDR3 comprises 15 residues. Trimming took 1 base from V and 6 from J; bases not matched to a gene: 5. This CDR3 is CASSQGPDRGDTQYF. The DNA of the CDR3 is TGCGCCAGCAGCCAAGGGCCGGACAGGGGCGATACGCAGTATTTT.

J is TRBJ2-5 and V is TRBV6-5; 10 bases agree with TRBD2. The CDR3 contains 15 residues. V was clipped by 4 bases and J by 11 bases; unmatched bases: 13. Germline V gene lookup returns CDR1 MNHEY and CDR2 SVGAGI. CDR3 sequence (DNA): TGTGCCAGCAGTTCCAAGCGGGAGGGCCTTTTAGAGCAGTACTTC. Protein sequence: CASSSKREGLLEQYF.

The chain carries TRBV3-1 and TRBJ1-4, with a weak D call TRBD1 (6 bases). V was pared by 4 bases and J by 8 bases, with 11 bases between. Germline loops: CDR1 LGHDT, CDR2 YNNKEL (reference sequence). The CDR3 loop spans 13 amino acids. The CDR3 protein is CASSPRGGEKLFF. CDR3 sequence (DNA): TGTGCCAGCAGCCCCCGGGGGGGCGAAAAACTGTTTTTT.

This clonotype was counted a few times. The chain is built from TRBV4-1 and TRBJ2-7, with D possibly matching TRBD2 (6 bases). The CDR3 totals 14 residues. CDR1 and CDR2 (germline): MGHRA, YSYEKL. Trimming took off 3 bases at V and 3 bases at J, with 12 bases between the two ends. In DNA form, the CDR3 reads TGCGCCAGCAGCCAGGTAGCGGTCGGCTACGAGCAGTACTTC. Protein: CASSQVAVGYEQYF.

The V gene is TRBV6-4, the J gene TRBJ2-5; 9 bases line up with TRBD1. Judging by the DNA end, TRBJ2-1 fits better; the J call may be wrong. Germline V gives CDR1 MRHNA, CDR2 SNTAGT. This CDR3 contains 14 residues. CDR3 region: CASSSDRGYNEQFF. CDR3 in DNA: TGTGCCAGCAGTTCGGACAGGGGTTACAATGAGCAGTTCTTC.

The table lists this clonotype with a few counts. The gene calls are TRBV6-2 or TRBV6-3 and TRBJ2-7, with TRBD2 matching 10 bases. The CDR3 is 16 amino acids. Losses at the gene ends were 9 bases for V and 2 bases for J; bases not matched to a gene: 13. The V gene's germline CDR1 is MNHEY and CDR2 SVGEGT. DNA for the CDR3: TGTGCCAGTAACGCAAAAGGACTAGCGGAAACCTACGAGCAGTACTTC. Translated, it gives CASNAKGLAETYEQYF.

The CDR3 region is CASSWGTGNQPQHF. Written as DNA, the CDR3 is TGTGCCAGCAGTTGGGGGACTGGCAATCAGCCCCAGCATTTT. The chain combines TRBV28 with TRBJ1-5, with D tentatively TRBD1 (5 bases). Germline values: CDR1 MDHEN, CDR2 SYDVKM. There are 14 residues in the CDR3. Trimming pared 4 bases from V and 2 bases from J, leaving 9 bases between. Filled out from reference TRBV28 and TRBJ1-5, the complete variable domain reads DVKVTQSSRYLVKRTGEKVFLECVQDMDHENMFWYRQDPGLGLRLIYFSYDVKMKEKGDIPEGYSVSREKKERFSLILESASTNQTSMYLCASSWGTGNQPQHFGDGTRLSIL.

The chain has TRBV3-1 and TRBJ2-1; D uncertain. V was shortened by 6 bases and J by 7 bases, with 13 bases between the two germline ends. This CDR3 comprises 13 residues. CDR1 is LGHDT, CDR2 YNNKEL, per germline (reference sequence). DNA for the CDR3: TGTGCCAGCAGGATGACTGGACGTAATGAGCAGTTCTTC. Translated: CASRMTGRNEQFF.

This CDR3 reads CASSLRGGAIPHEQYF. DNA for the CDR3: TGTGCCAGCAGCCTCAGGGGCGGGGCCATCCCCCACGAGCAGTACTTC. The chain recombines TRBV7-2 with TRBJ2-7; D assignment may be TRBD1 or TRBD2 (6 bases each). Deletions cut 5 bases from V and 5 bases from J, with 22 bases between. Germline V gives CDR1 SGHTA, CDR2 FQGNSA. The CDR3 covers 16 residues.

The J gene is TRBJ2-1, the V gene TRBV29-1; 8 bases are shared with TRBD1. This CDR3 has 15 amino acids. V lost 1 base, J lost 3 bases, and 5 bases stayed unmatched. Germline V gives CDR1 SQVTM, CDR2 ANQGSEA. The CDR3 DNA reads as TGCAGCGTTGAAGCCCCGGGACAGGACTACAATGAGCAGTTCTTC. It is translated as CSVEAPGQDYNEQFF.

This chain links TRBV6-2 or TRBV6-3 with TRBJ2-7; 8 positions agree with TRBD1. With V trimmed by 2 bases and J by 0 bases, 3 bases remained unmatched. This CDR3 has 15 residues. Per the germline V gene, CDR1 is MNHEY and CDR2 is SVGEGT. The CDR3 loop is CASSYNRGASYEQYF. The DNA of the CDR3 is TGTGCCAGCAGTTACAACAGGGGGGCCTCCTACGAGCAGTACTTC.

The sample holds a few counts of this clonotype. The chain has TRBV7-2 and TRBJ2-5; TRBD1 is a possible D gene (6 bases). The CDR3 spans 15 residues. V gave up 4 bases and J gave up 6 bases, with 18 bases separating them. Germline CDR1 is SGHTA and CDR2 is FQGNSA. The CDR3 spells CASSSGTPEIKTQYF. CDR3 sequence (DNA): TGTGCCAGCAGCTCCGGGACACCCGAGATAAAGACCCAGTACTTC.

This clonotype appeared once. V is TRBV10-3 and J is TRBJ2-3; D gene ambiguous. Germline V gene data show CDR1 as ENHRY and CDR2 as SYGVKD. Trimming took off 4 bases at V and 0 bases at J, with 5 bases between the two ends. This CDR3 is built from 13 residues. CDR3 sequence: CAISGSSTDTQYF. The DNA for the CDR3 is TGTGCCATCAGTGGGTCTAGCACAGATACGCAGTATTTT.

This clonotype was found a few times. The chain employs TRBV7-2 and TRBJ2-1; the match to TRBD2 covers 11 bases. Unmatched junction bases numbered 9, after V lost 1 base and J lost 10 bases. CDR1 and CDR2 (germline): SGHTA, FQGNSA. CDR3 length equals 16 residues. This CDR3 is CASSLGASGRSGEQFF. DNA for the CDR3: TGTGCCAGCAGCTTAGGGGCTAGCGGGAGGTCGGGAGAGCAGTTCTTC.